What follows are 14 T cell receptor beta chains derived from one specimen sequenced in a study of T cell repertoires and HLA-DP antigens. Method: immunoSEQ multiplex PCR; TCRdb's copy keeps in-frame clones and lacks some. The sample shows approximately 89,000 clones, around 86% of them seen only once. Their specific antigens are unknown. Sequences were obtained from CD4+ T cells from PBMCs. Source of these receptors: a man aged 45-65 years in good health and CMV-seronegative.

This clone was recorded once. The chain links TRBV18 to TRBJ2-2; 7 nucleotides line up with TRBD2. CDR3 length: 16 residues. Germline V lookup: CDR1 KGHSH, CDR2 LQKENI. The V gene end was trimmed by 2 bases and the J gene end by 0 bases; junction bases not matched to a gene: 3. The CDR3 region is CASSPRGLSNTGELFF. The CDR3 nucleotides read TGTGCCAGCTCACCAAGGGGACTATCGAACACCGGGGAGCTGTTTTTT.

The CDR3, as DNA: TGTGCCAGCAGTTCCGACAGGGGGGACACTGAAGCTTTCTTT. It is translated as CASSSDRGDTEAFF. The chain links TRBV28 to TRBJ1-1, with 9 bases identical to TRBD1. Germline V gene lookup returns CDR1 MDHEN and CDR2 SYDVKM. The CDR3 loop spans 14 amino acids. The J segment lost 3 bases and the V segment lost 4 bases, leaving 3 bases of the junction unmatched.

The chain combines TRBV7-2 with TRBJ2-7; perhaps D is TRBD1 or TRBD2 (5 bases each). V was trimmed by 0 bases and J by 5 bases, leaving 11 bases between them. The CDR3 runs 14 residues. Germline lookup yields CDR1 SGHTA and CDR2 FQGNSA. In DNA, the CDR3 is TGTGCCAGCAGCTTAGCCGGGACGGTTAACGAGCAGTACTTC. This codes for CASSLAGTVNEQYF.

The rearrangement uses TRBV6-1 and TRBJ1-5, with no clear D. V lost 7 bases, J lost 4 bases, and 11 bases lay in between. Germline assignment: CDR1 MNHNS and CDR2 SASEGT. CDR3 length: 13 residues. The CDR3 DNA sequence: TGTGCCAGCACGGAGGGTCGTAATCAGCCCCAGCATTTT. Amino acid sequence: CASTEGRNQPQHF.

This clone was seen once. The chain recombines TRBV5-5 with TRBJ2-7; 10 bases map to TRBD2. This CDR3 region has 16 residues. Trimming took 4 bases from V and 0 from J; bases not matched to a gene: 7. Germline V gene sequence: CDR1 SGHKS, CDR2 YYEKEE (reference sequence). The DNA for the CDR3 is TGTGCCAGCAGCCCCTCCTCTAGCGGGAGCTCCTACGAGCAGTACTTC. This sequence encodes CASSPSSSGSSYEQYF. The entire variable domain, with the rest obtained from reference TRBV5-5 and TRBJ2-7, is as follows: DAGVTQSPTHLIKTRGQQVTLRCSPISGHKSVSWYQQVLGQGPQFIFQYYEKEERGRGNFPDRFSARQFPNYSSELNVNALLLGDSALYLCASSPSSSGSSYEQYFGPGTRLTVT.

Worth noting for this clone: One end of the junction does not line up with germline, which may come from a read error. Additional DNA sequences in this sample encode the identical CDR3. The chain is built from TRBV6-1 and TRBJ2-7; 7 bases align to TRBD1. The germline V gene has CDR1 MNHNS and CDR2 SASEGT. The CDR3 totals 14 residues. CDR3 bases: TGTGCCAGCAGTGACAGACAGGGATCCTACGAGCAGTACTTT. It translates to CASSDRQGSYEQYF.

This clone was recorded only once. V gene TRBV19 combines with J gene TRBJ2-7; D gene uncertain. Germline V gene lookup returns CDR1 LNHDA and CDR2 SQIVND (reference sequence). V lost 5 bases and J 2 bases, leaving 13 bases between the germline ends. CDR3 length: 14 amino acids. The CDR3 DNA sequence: TGTGCCAGTAGTCCCCGGACGGCGACCTACGAGCAGTACTTC. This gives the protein CASSPRTATYEQYF. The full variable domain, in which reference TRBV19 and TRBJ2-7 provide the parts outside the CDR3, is DGGITQSPKYLFRKEGQNVTLSCEQNLNHDAMYWYRQDPGQGLRLIYYSQIVNDFQKGDIAEGYSVSREKKESFPLTVTSAQKNPTAFYLCASSPRTATYEQYFGPGTRLTVT.

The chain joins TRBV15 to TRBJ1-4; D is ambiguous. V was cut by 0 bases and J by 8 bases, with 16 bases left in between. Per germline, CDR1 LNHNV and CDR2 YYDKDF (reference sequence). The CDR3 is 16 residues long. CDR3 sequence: CATSRDLPGREEKLFF. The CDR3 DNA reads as TGTGCCACCAGCAGAGATCTTCCCGGGAGGGAGGAAAAACTGTTTTTT.

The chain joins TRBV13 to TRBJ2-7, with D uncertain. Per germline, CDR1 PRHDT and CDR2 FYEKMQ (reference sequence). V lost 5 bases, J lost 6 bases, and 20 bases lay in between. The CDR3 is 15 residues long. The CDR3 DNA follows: TGTGCCAGCAGCCCTCTCGGTAGTTCTGGCTCCGAGCAGTACTTC. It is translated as CASSPLGSSGSEQYF.

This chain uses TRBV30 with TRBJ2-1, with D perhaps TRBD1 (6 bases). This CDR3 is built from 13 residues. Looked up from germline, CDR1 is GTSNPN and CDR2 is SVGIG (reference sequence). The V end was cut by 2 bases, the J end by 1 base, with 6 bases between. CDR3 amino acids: CAWSQGSYNEQFF. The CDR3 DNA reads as TGTGCCTGGAGTCAGGGGTCCTACAATGAGCAGTTCTTC.

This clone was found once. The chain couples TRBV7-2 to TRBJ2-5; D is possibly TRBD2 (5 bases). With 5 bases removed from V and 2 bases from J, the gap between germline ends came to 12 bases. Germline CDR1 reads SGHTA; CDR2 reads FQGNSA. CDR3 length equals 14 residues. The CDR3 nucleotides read TGTGCCAGCAGCGTCCGGAGAGGGCAAGAGACCCAGTACTTC. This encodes CASSVRRGQETQYF. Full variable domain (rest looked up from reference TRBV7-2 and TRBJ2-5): GAGVSQSPSNKVTEKGKDVELRCDPISGHTALYWYRQSLGQGLEFLIYFQGNSAPDKSGLPSDRFSAERTGGSVSTLTIQRTQQEDSAVYLCASSVRRGQETQYFGPGTRLLVL.

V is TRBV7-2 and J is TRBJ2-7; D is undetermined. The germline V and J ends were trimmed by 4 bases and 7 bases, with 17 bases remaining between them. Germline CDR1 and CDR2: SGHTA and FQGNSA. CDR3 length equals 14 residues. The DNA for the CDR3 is TGTGCCAGCAGCTCAGATATAGGTCCGAGTGAGCAGTACTTC. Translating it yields CASSSDIGPSEQYF.

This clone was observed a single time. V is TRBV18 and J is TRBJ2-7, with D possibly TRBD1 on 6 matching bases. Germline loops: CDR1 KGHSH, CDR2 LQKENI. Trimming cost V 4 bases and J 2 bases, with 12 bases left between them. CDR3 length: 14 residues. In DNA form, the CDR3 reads TGTGCCAGCTCACGACGGGACACCACCTACGAGCAGTACTTC. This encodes CASSRRDTTYEQYF.

CDR3 sequence (DNA): TGTGCCAGCAGTGAAGCAGGCCGGCGGAAGACCAAAAACATTCAGTACTTC. As protein: CASSEAGRRKTKNIQYF. J is TRBJ2-4 and V is TRBV2; D is unclear. The V gene's germline CDR1 is SNHLY and CDR2 FYNNEI. The germline V and J ends were trimmed by 0 bases and 2 bases, with 14 bases remaining between them. The CDR3 contains 17 residues.